Listed below are T cell receptor beta chains from one sample, sequenced in a study of T cell responses to AZD1222 COVID-19 vaccine. Using immunoSEQ multiplex PCR, the repertoire was profiled, and TCRdb retains in-frame clones only, with some absent. There are roughly 120,000 clones in the sample; around nine tenths occur only once, and approximately 15% lies in the top ten. The starting material was peripheral blood, obtained on day 0 of AZD1222 vaccination. Receptors originate from an adult in good health. The CDR3 runs from the conserved cysteine through the conserved F or W. A D gene is named only where the DNA matches it firmly. The size entry is marked missing in some rows and otherwise reads once, few, many or a size class.

few TRBJ2-3 TRBD1 TRBV2 CASSEVRSAGGKDTQYF TGTGCCAGCAGTGAAGTAAGGTCGGCAGGGGGCAAAGATACGCAGTATTTT
- TRBJ2-6 - TRBV27 CASSPHRISGANVLTF TGTGCCAGCAGTCCGCACCGGATCTCTGGGGCCAACGTCCTGACTTTC
- TRBJ2-7 - TRBV5-8 CASSLALSYEQYF TGTGCCAGCAGCTTGGCCCTATCCTACGAGCAGTACTTC
- TRBJ2-2 - TRBV5-1 CASSPRQSNTGELFF TGCGCCAGCAGCCCCAGACAGAGCAACACCGGGGAGCTGTTTTTT
- TRBJ2-5 TRBD1 TRBV19 CASSRDREETQYF TGTGCCAGTAGCCGGGACAGGGAAGAGACCCAGTACTTC
- TRBJ2-3 - TRBV5-1 CASSLGVSDTQYF TGCGCCAGCAGCTTGGGGGTCAGTGATACGCAGTATTTT
- TRBJ1-4 TRBD1 TRBV6-5 CASSFRGLGEKLFF TGTGCCAGCAGCTTTAGGGGGCTAGGGGAAAAACTGTTTTTT
- TRBJ1-1 - TRBV12-5 CASAPDGNTEAFF TGTGCTAGTGCCCCGGACGGTAACACTGAAGCTTTCTTT
- TRBJ2-4 - TRBV5-6 CASSLTGGDMNIQYF TGTGCCAGCAGCTTGACAGGGGGGGATATGAACATTCAGTACTTC
- TRBJ1-2 - TRBV30 CAWSVGPVASYGYTF TGTGCCTGGAGCGTCGGCCCGGTGGCTAGCTATGGCTACACCTTC
- TRBJ1-4 - TRBV20-1 CSASGGTRTTNEKLFF TGCAGTGCTAGTGGGGGGACACGGACCACTAATGAAAAACTGTTTTTT
- TRBJ2-6 - TRBV6-5 CASTIDSGANVLTF TGTGCCAGCACTATTGACTCTGGGGCCAACGTCCTGACTTTC
few TRBJ1-3 - TRBV25-1 CASSQGESSGNTIYF TGTGCCAGCAGCCAGGGAGAAAGCTCTGGAAACACCATATATTTT
few TRBJ1-2 - TRBV5-1 CASSRPSSDYGYTF TGCGCCAGCAGCCGTCCGTCTTCGGACTATGGCTACACCTTC
- TRBJ2-2 - TRBV5-1 CASSLVAASNTGELFF TGCGCCAGCAGCTTGGTCGCGGCCTCGAACACCGGGGAGCTGTTTTTT
- TRBJ2-7 TRBD1 TRBV28 CATRPTGGPTYEQYF TGTGCCACCAGACCGACAGGGGGCCCCACCTACGAGCAGTACTTC
- TRBJ2-2 - TRBV5-1 CASSLAGWTGELFF TGCGCCAGCAGCTTGGCAGGGTGGACCGGGGAGCTGTTTTTT
- TRBJ1-5 TRBD1 TRBV30 CAWSLSGGIIQPQHF TGTGCCTGGAGTCTCTCAGGGGGCATAATTCAGCCCCAGCATTTT
few TRBJ1-2 - TRBV19 CASTVRANYGYTF TGTGCCAGTACTGTCAGAGCTAACTATGGCTACACCTTC
- TRBJ1-2 - TRBV9 CASSGELLNYGYTF TGTGCCAGCAGCGGGGAGCTCTTGAACTATGGCTACACCTTC
- TRBJ2-1 - TRBV5-4 CASSLGPGLGNEQFF TGTGCCAGCAGCTTGGGGCCAGGCCTAGGGAATGAGCAGTTCTTC
- TRBJ2-2 TRBD1 TRBV6-5 CASSRDRPTGELFF TGTGCCAGCAGCCGGGACAGACCCACCGGGGAGCTGTTTTTT
- TRBJ1-6 - TRBV5-1 CASSLDVGNSPLHF TGCGCCAGCAGCTTGGACGTAGGGAATTCACCCCTCCACTTT
few TRBJ1-6 - TRBV7-2 CASSLDLTNSPLHF TGTGCCAGCAGCTTAGACCTTACAAATTCACCCCTCCACTTT
once TRBJ2-2 - TRBV2 CASSVSGNFGELFF TGTGCCAGCAGTGTCAGTGGTAATTTCGGGGAGCTGTTTTTT
- TRBJ1-4 - TRBV11-3 CASSTGEKLFF TGTGCCAGCAGCACGGGTGAAAAACTGTTTTTT
- TRBJ2-2 - TRBV5-1 CASSLGLGTNTGELFF TGCGCCAGCAGCTTGGGGCTAGGCACGAACACCGGGGAGCTGTTTTTT
- TRBJ2-5 - TRBV2 CASRVLDEVPGAQYF TGTGCCAGCAGGGTCCTAGACGAGGTACCCGGGGCCCAGTACTTC
- TRBJ2-1 TRBD1 TRBV5-4 CASSLRTGVSVGQFF TGTGCCAGCAGCTTGAGGACAGGGGTATCGGTCGGGCAGTTCTTC
- TRBJ1-1 - TRBV5-6 CASSLDPAGTEAFF TGTGCCAGCAGCTTGGACCCGGCGGGCACTGAAGCTTTCTTT
- TRBJ1-4 - TRBV6-2/TRBV6-3 CASSYEAGGPSTNEKLFF TGTGCCAGCAGTTACGAGGCGGGGGGGCCTTCAACTAATGAAAAACTGTTTTTT
- TRBJ1-2 - TRBV7-2 CASSLAKLSYGYTF TGTGCCAGCAGCTTAGCCAAGTTGAGCTATGGCTACACCTTC
once TRBJ2-7 TRBD2 TRBV6-2/TRBV6-3 CASSIGLAGNYEQYF TGTGCCAGCAGTATCGGACTAGCGGGGAACTACGAGCAGTACTTC
- TRBJ1-1 - TRBV18 CASSPPGQPSNTEAFF TGTGCCAGCTCACCACCGGGACAACCATCGAACACTGAAGCTTTCTTT
- TRBJ1-1 - TRBV7-2 CASSSYSTGNTEAFF TGTGCCAGCAGCTCCTACTCGACGGGGAACACTGAAGCTTTCTTT
- TRBJ1-4 - TRBV7-2 CASSSYRVGSATNEKLFF TGTGCCAGCAGCTCGTACAGGGTGGGGAGTGCAACTAATGAAAAACTGTTTTTT
- TRBJ1-2 TRBD1 TRBV9 CASSVGPLTGDGYTF TGTGCCAGCAGCGTAGGGCCCCTGACAGGGGATGGCTACACCTTC
- TRBJ1-5 - TRBV29-1 CSVSQGRFNQPQHF TGCAGCGTTTCACAGGGAAGGTTCAATCAGCCCCAGCATTTT
- TRBJ1-1 - TRBV9 CASSVGSLRTSNTEAFF TGTGCCAGCAGCGTAGGTTCCCTTAGGACGTCGAACACTGAAGCTTTCTTT
- TRBJ2-7 - TRBV6-6 CASSSPTLGSYEQYF TGTGCCAGCAGTTCCCCGACACTGGGGTCCTACGAGCAGTACTTC
- TRBJ1-2 - TRBV3-1/TRBV3-2 CASSQAMSYGYTF TGTGCCAGCAGCCAAGCGATGTCTTACGGCTACACCTTC
- TRBJ1-2 - TRBV20-1 CSAEAGNGYTF TGCAGTGCTGAGGCAGGGAACGGCTACACCTTC
- TRBJ1-1 - TRBV5-6 CASSPTRSGTSEAFF TGTGCCAGCAGCCCTACCCGTTCCGGGACTTCTGAAGCTTTCTTT
- TRBJ2-7 TRBD1 TRBV7-2 CASSDTLRQGHSYEQYF TGTGCCAGCAGCGATACACTCAGACAGGGTCACTCCTACGAGCAGTACTTC
once TRBJ1-1 - TRBV3-1/TRBV3-2 CASSRGRVTGAFF TGTGCCAGCAGCCGGGGCAGGGTCACTGGAGCTTTCTTT
- TRBJ2-2 TRBD1 TRBV23-1 CASSHKDRVNTGELFF TGCGCCAGCAGTCACAAGGACAGGGTGAACACCGGGGAGCTGTTTTTT
- TRBJ1-4 TRBD1 TRBV2 CASSETGANEKLFF TGTGCCAGCAGTGAGACAGGGGCTAATGAAAAACTGTTTTTT
- TRBJ2-2 - TRBV7-7 CASGETFTGELFF TGTGCCAGCGGAGAGACTTTCACCGGGGAGCTGTTTTTT
- TRBJ1-4 - TRBV18 CASSPREKGEKLFF TGTGCCAGCTCACCACGGGAAAAGGGTGAAAAACTGTTTTTT
- TRBJ1-2 - TRBV18 CASSPGRDYGYTF TGTGCCAGCTCACCAGGGAGGGACTATGGCTACACCTTC
- TRBJ1-2 - TRBV6-5 CASSYFRGAKGYTF TGTGCCAGCAGTTACTTCCGGGGGGCTAAGGGCTACACCTTC
- TRBJ1-2 - TRBV29-1 CSTPSGEDGLGYGYTF TGCAGCACTCCGTCGGGCGAGGATGGGTTGGGCTATGGCTACACCTTC
once TRBJ2-4 - TRBV5-1 CASSFGRDKNIQYF TGCGCCAGCAGCTTCGGCAGGGACAAAAACATTCAGTACTTC
- TRBJ1-4 - TRBV19 CASSIWGIFGEKLFF TGTGCCAGTAGTATTTGGGGTATTTTCGGTGAAAAACTGTTTTTT
- TRBJ1-3 - TRBV29-1 CSVAPGTSGNTIYF TGCAGCGTTGCCCCAGGGACCTCTGGAAACACCATATATTTT
- TRBJ1-4 - TRBV10-3 CAIKDAGNEKLFF TGTGCCATCAAGGACGCGGGAAATGAAAAACTGTTTTTT
- TRBJ1-1 - TRBV12-3/TRBV12-4 CASSLVVNTEAFF TGTGCCAGCAGTCTCGTAGTGAACACTGAAGCTTTCTTT
few TRBJ1-2 - TRBV4-3 CASSQDLGGYGYTF TGCGCCAGCAGCCAAGATTTAGGGGGCTATGGCTACACCTTC
few TRBJ2-1 TRBD2 TRBV11-2 CASSRGTSVVGGEFF TGTGCCAGCAGCCGAGGGACTAGCGTTGTGGGGGGGGAGTTCTTC